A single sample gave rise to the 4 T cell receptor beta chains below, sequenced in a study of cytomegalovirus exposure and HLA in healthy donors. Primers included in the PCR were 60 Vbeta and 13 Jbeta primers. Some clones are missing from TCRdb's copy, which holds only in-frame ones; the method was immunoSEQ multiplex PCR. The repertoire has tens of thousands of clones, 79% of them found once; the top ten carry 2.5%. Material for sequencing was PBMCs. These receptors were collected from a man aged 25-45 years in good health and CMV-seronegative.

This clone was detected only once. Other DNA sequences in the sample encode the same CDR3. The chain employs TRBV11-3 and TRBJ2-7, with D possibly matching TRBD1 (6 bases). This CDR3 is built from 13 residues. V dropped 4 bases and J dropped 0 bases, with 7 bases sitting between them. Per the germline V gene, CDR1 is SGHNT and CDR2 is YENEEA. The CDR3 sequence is CASSSGDSYEQYF. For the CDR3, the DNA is TGTGCCAGCAGCTCAGGGGACTCCTACGAGCAGTACTTC. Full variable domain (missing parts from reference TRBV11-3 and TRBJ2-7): EAGVVQSPRYKIIEKKQPVAFWCNPISGHNTLYWYLQNLGQGPELLIRYENEEAVDDSQLPKDRFSAERLKGVDSTLKIQPAELGDSAVYLCASSSGDSYEQYFGPGTRLTVT.

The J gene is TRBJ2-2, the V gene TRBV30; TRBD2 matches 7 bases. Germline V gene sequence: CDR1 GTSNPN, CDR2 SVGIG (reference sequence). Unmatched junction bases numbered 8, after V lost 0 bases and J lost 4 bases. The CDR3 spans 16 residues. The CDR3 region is CAWSVRGTIATGELFF. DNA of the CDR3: TGTGCCTGGAGTGTACGGGGGACTATCGCCACCGGGGAGCTGTTTTTT.

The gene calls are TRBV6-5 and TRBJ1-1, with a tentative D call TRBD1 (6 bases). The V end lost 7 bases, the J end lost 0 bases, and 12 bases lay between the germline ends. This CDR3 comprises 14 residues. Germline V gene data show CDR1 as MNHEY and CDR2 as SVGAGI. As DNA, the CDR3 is TGTGCCAGCACCCAACAGGGTATGAACACTGAAGCTTTCTTT. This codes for CASTQQGMNTEAFF.

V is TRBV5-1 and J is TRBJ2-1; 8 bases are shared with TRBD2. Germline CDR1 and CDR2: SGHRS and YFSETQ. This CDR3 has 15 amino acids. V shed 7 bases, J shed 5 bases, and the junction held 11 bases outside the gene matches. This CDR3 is CASVGRTSGNNEQFF. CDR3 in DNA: TGCGCCAGCGTTGGGCGCACTAGCGGTAACAATGAGCAGTTCTTC.